Listed here are 3 T cell receptor beta chains from one sample, sequenced in a study of shared clonotypes between healthy human individuals. The naive CD8 population came from CD45RO-negative cells selected for CCR7, without terminally differentiated effector memory CD45RA+ cells. Sequenced by immunoSEQ multiplex PCR; TCRdb stores in-frame clones only, minus some. The profile shows roughly 770,000 clones, roughly 96% of them singletons. The sequencing input was naive CD8+ T cells sorted from blood. These receptors all stem from a man aged 25 to 40 in good health.

The chain uses TRBV27 and TRBJ2-7, with unresolved D. This CDR3 is built from 15 residues. Trimming removed 6 bases from V and 0 bases from J, with 15 bases in between. Looked up from germline, CDR1 is MNHEY and CDR2 is SMNVEV (reference sequence). The CDR3 DNA sequence: TGTGCCAGCAGAACGGGTTGGTCCAACTCCTACGAGCAGTACTTC. It specifies CASRTGWSNSYEQYF.

This clone has just one count. The rearrangement joins TRBV5-6 to TRBJ1-1, with 10 bases that match TRBD1. Per the germline V gene, CDR1 is SGHDT and CDR2 is YYEEEE. Trimming cost V 4 bases and J 6 bases; bases outside gene matches: 9. The CDR3 contains 15 residues. This CDR3 reads CASSPGDRGVAEAFF. In nucleotides, the CDR3 is TGTGCCAGCAGCCCAGGGGACAGGGGTGTAGCTGAAGCTTTCTTT.

The chain couples TRBV28 to TRBJ2-7, with TRBD2 identical over 8 bases. Germline lookup yields CDR1 MDHEN and CDR2 SYDVKM. V lost 5 bases, J lost 3 bases, and 9 bases stayed unmatched. The CDR3 covers 15 residues. The CDR3 DNA follows: TGTGCCAGCAGTCATTCGGGGGGACTAGACTACGAGCAGTACTTC. It translates to CASSHSGGLDYEQYF. Complete variable domain (other parts from reference TRBV28 and TRBJ2-7): DVKVTQSSRYLVKRTGEKVFLECVQDMDHENMFWYRQDPGLGLRLIYFSYDVKMKEKGDIPEGYSVSREKKERFSLILESASTNQTSMYLCASSHSGGLDYEQYFGPGTRLTVT.